This T cell receptor (beta chain) appears in the sequencing data of a study of blood T cell repertoires in COVID-19. For the study at large: Donors in the United States, Italy and Spain gave samples during acute or convalescent COVID-19. T cells, B-cell-depleted T cells, or PBMCs supplied cDNA or gDNA.

This clone was observed a few times. V lost 7 bases, J lost 9 bases, and 23 bases lay in between. The length of the CDR3 is 15 residues. Germline assignment: CDR1 SGHTA and CDR2 FQGNSA. Per the authors' pipeline: Estimation of nucleated cell counts relied on the amplification of reference gene primers. TCRdb's copy holds only in-frame clones and misses some; the assay was immunoSEQ multiplex PCR. The V and J calls and clone size were taken over from that table, and D and trimming were inferred from the DNA. Of 250,000 to 400,000 clones listed, approximately 89% were seen once; the top ten hold 1.5% to 2%. The Seattle patients joined while their infection was active and were tracked longitudinally afterward.

V usage is TRBV7-2 and J usage is TRBJ2-3; maybe TRBD2 (6 bases). The sequenced sample consisted of peripheral blood. The origin of this receptor is a woman aged 25 to 45 with COVID-19, enrolled during active disease. The DNA of the CDR3 is TGTGCCAGCATCCTAACCCCGACTAGGACGGAAACGCAGTATTTT. It encodes CASILTPTRTETQYF.